This T cell receptor (beta chain) stems from a study of technical replicates of blood from a handful of donors. Using immunoSEQ multiplex PCR, the repertoire was profiled, and TCRdb retains in-frame clones only, with some absent. The table records approximately 81,000 clones, approximately 75% of them present only once. V dropped 1 base and J dropped 10; count of bases not matched to a gene: 3. CDR1 and CDR2 (germline): LGHNA, YNFKEQ. The CDR3 spans 15 residues. The source material was PBMCs. This chain uses TRBV4-2 with TRBJ1-6; 11 positions agree with TRBD1. This receptor was obtained from a human donor in good health. Some clones in this sample may be carry-over from other donors' samples. CDR3 protein: CASSQAGTGGSPLHF. DNA of the CDR3: TGTGCCAGCAGCCAAGCCGGGACAGGGGGATCACCCCTCCACTTT.